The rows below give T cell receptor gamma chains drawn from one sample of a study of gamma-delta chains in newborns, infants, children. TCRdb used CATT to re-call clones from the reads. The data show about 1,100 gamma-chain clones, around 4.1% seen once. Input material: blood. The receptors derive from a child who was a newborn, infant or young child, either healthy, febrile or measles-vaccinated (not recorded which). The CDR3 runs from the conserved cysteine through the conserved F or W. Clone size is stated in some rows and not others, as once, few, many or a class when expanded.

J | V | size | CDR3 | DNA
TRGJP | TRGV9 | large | CALWEEQELGKKIKVF | TGTGCCTTGTGGGAGGAACAAGAGTTGGGCAAAAAAATCAAGGTATTT
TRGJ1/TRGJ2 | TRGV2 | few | CATWDGQCFKKLF | TGTGCCACCTGGGACGGGCAGTGTTTTAAGAAACTCTTT
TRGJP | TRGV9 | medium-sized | CALWEMELGKKIKVF | TGTGCCTTGTGGGAGATGGAGTTGGGCAAAAAAATCAAGGTATTT
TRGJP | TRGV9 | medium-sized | CALWVIQELGKKIKVF | TGTGCCTTGTGGGTGATTCAAGAGTTGGGCAAAAAAATCAAGGTATTT
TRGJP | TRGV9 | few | CALWEILELGKKVKVF | TGTGCCTTGTGGGAGATCTTAGAGTTGGGCAAAAAAGTCAAGGTATTT
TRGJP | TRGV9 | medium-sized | CALWEVLELGKKIKVF | TGTGCCTTGTGGGAGGTTCTGGAGTTGGGCAAAAAAATCAAGGTATTT
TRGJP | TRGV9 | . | CALWAQELGKKIKVF | TGTGCCTTGTGGGCTCAAGAGTTGGGCAAAAAAATCAAGGTATTT
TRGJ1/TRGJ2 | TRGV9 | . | CALWEGGERNKKLF | TGTGCCTTGTGGGAGGGCGGGGAGCGAAATAAGAAACTCTTT
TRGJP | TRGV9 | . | CALWEVHRQELGKKIKVF | TGTGCCTTGTGGGAGGTGCATCGACAAGAGTTGGGCAAAAAAATCAAGGTATTT
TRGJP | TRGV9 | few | CALWEVHLGKKIKVF | TGTGCCTTGTGGGAGGTGCATTTGGGCAAAAAAATCAAGGTATTT
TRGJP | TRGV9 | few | CALWDREQELGKKIKVF | TGTGCCTTGTGGGACCGAGAGCAAGAGTTGGGCAAAAAAATCAAGGTATTT
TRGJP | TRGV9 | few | CALWEVFDPLGKKIKVF | TGTGCCTTGTGGGAGGTATTTGACCCTTTGGGCAAAAAAATCAAGGTATTT
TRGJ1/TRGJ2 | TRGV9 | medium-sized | CALWEIMDKKLF | TGTGCCTTGTGGGAGATAATGGATAAGAAACTCTTT
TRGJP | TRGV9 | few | CASWELQLGKKIKVF | TGTGCCTCGTGGGAGTTACAGTTGGGCAAAAAAATCAAGGTATTT
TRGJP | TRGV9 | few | CALWVFQELGKKIKVF | TGTGCCTTGTGGGTTTTTCAAGAGTTGGGCAAAAAAATCAAGGTATTT
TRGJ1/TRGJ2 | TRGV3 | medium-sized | CATWDGYYKKLF | TGTGCCACCTGGGACGGCTATTATAAGAAACTCTTT
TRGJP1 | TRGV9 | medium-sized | CALWELGWFKIF | TGTGCCTTGTGGGAGCTTGGTTGGTTCAAGATATTT
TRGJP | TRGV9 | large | CALWEVTRRELGKKIKVF | TGTGCCTTGTGGGAGGTGACCCGACGAGAGTTGGGCAAAAAAATCAAGGTATTT
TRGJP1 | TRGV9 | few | CALWGRGDNTTGWFKIF | TGTGCCTTGTGGGGGCGAGGTGACAATACCACTGGTTGGTTCAAGATATTT
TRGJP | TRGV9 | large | CALWESELGKKIKVF | TGTGCCTTGTGGGAGTCAGAGTTGGGCAAAAAAATCAAGGTATTT
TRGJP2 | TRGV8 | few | CATWDNWIKTF | TGTGCCACCTGGGATAATTGGATCAAGACGTTT
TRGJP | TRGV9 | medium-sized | CALWEEMQELGKKIKVF | TGTGCCTTGTGGGAGGAGATGCAAGAGTTGGGCAAAAAAATCAAGGTATTT
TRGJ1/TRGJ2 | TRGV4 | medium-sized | CATWDGRRKLF | TGTGCCACCTGGGATGGGCGGAGGAAACTCTTT
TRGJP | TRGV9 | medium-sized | CALWEEGELGKKIKVF | TGTGCCTTGTGGGAGGAAGGGGAGTTGGGCAAAAAAATCAAGGTATTT
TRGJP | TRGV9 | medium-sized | CALWRQELGKKIKVF | TGTGCCTTGTGGAGGCAAGAGTTGGGCAAAAAAATCAAGGTATTT
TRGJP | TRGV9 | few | CALWEVASQELGKKIKVF | TGTGCCTTGTGGGAGGTCGCCTCGCAAGAGTTGGGCAAAAAAATCAAGGTATTT
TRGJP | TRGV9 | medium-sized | CALWEEPSEINQELGKKIKVF | TGTGCCTTGTGGGAGGAACCAAGCGAAATTAATCAAGAGTTGGGCAAAAAAATCAAGGTATTT
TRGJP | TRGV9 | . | CALWEVRRQELGKKIRVF | TGTGCCTTGTGGGAGGTGCGGCGACAAGAGTTGGGCAAAAAAATCAGGGTATTT
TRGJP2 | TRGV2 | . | CATWDGTHQDWIKTF | TGTGCCACCTGGGACGGAACCCATCAGGATTGGATCAAGACGTTT
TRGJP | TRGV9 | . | CALWESTQELGKKIKVF | TGTGCCTTGTGGGAGTCCACGCAAGAGTTGGGCAAAAAAATCAAGGTATTT
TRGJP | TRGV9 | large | CALWERQELGKKIKVF | TGTGCCTTGTGGGAGCGGCAAGAGTTGGGCAAAAAAATCAAGGTATTT
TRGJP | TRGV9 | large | CALWGKELGKKIKVF | TGTGCCTTGTGGGGTAAAGAGTTGGGCAAAAAAATCAAGGTATTT
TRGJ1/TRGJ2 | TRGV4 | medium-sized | CATWARDYYKKLF | TGTGCCACCTGGGCGAGGGATTATTATAAGAAACTCTTT
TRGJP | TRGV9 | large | CALWETQELGKKIKVF | TGTGCCTTGTGGGAGACACAAGAGTTGGGCAAAAAAATCAAGGTATTT
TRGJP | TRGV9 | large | CALWEVMLGKKIKVF | TGTGCCTTGTGGGAGGTGATGTTGGGCAAAAAAATCAAGGTATTT
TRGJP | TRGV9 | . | CALWEVFDSLGKKIKVF | TGTGCCTTGTGGGAGGTATTTGACTCTTTGGGCAAAAAAATCAAGGTATTT
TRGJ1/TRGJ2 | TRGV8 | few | CATWARPSNYYKKLF | TGTGCCACCTGGGCCCGGCCGTCGAATTATTATAAGAAACTCTTT
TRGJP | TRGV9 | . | CALWLLGKKIKVF | TGTGCCCTGTGGTTGTTGGGCAAAAAAATCAAGGTATTT